This T cell receptor beta chain comes out of a study of blood T cell repertoires in COVID-19. The assay was immunoSEQ multiplex PCR, and TCRdb's table has in-frame clones only and misses some. The sample has about 280,000 clones, roughly 87% seen once. The CDR3 is made up of 13 amino acids. The V end was cut by 10 bases, the J end by 4 bases, with 16 bases between. CDR1 and CDR2 from the germline V gene are MNHEY and SVGAGI. This clone came up once. The TCR sequence derives from a young man with active or convalescent COVID-19. The specimen sequenced was peripheral blood. V is TRBV6-5 and J is TRBJ1-2; D is undetermined. Here the CDR3 reads CATLQGGIYGYTF. CDR3 nucleotides: TGTGCCACCCTCCAAGGAGGGATCTATGGCTACACCTTC.